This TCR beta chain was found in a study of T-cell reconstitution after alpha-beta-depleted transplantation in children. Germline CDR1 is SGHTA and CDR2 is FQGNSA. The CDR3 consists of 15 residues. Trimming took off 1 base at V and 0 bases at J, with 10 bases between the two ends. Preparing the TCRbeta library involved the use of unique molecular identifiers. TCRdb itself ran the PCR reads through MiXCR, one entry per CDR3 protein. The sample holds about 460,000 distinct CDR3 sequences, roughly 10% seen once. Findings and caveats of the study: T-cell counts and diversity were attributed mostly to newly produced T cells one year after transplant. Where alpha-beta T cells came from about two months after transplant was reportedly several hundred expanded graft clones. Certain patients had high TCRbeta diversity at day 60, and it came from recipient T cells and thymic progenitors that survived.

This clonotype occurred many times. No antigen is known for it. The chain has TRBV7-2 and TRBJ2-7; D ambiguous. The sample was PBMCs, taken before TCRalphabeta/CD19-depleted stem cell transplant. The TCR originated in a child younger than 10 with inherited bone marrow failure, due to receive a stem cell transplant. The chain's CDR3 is CASSLGLYSSYEQYF. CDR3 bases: TGTGCCAGCAGCTTAGGACTTTATTCCTCCTACGAGCAGTACTTC.